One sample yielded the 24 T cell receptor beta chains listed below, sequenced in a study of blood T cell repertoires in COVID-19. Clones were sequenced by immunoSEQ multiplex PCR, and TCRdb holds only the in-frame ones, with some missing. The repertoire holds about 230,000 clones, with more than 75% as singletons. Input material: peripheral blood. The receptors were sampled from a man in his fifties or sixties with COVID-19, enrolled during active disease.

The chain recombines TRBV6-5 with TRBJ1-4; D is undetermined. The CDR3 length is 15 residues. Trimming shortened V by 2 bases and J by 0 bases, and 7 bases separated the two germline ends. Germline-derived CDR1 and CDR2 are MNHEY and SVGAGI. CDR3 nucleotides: TGTGCCAGCAGTTACGGGAGTGCAACTAATGAAAAACTGTTTTTT. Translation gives CASSYGSATNEKLFF.

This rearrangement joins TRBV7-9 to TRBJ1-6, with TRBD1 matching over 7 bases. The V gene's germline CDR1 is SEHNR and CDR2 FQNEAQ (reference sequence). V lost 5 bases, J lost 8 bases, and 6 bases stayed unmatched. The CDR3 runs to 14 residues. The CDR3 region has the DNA TGTGCCAGCAGCCAACAGGGGTCTCATTCACCCCTCCACTTT. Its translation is CASSQQGSHSPLHF.

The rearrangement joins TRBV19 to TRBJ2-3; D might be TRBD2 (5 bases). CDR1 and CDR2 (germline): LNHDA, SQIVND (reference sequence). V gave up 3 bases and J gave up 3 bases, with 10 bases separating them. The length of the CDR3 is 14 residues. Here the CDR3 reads CASSMKPGTDTQYF. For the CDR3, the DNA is TGTGCCAGTAGTATGAAGCCGGGGACAGATACGCAGTATTTT.

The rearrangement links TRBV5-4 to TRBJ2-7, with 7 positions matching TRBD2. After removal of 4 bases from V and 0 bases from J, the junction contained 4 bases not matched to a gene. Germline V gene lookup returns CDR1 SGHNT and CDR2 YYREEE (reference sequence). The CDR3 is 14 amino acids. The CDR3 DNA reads TGTGCCAGCAGCCCCGGGGGGAGCTCCTACGAGCAGTACTTC. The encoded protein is CASSPGGSSYEQYF.

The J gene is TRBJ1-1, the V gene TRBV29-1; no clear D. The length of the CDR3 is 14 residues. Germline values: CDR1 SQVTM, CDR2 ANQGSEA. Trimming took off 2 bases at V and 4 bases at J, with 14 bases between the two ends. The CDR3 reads CSVEPVYSGTEAFF. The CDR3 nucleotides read TGCAGCGTTGAACCGGTCTATTCTGGCACTGAAGCTTTCTTT.

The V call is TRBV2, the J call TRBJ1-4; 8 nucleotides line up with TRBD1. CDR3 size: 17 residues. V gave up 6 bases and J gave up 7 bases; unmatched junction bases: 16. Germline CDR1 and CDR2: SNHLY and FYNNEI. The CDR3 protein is CASRDRQGSLISEKLFF. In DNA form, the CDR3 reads TGTGCCAGCAGGGACAGACAGGGGTCCTTAATTAGTGAAAAACTGTTTTTT.

For the CDR3, the DNA is TGTGCCGGGGGACAGAATAATGAGCAGTTCTTC. Its protein is CAGGQNNEQFF. The V and J genes are TRBV12-3 or TRBV12-4 and TRBJ2-1, with 7 bases identical to TRBD1. The V and J ends lost 11 bases and 7 bases, in that order; junction bases with no gene match: 5. CDR3 length: 11 residues.

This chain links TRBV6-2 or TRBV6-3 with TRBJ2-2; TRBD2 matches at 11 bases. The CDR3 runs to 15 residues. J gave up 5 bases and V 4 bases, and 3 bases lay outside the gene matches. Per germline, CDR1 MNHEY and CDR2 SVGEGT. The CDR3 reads CASSSSSGGTGELFF. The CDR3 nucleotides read TGTGCCAGCAGTTCTTCTAGCGGGGGGACCGGGGAGCTGTTTTTT.

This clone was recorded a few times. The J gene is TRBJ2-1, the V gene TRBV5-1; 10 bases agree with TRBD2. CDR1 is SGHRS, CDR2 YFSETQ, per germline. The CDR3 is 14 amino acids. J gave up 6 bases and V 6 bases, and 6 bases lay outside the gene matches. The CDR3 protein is CASNLAGEGNEQFF. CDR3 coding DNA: TGCGCCAGCAACCTAGCGGGAGAAGGCAATGAGCAGTTCTTC.

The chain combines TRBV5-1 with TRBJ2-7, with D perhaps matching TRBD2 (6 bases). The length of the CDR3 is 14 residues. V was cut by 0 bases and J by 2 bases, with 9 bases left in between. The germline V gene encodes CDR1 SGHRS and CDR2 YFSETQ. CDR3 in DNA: TGCGCCAGCAGCTTGGATTCGGGGGCCTACGAGCAGTACTTC. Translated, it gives CASSLDSGAYEQYF.

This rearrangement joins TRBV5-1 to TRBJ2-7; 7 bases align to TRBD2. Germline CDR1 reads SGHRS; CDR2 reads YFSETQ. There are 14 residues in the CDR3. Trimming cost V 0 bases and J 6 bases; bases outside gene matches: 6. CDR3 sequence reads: CASSLAGEGGEQYF. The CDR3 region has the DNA TGCGCCAGCAGCTTGGCCGGGGAGGGTGGCGAGCAGTACTTC.

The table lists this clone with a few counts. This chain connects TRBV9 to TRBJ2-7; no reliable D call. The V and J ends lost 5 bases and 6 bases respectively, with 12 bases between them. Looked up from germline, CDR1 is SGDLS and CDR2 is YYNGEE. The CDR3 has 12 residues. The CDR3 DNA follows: TGTGCCAGCAGTAGTGGTGGAGCCGAGCAGTACTTC. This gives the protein CASSSGGAEQYF.

DNA for the CDR3: TGTGCCAGCAGCTTAGGACAGGGGGCGTACATTCAGTACTTC. It encodes CASSLGQGAYIQYF. V usage is TRBV11-2 and J usage is TRBJ2-4, with 10 bases lining up with TRBD1. CDR3 length: 14 residues. V shed 1 base, J shed 8 bases, and the junction held 2 bases outside the gene matches. CDR1 and CDR2 from the germline V gene are SGHAT and FQNNGV.

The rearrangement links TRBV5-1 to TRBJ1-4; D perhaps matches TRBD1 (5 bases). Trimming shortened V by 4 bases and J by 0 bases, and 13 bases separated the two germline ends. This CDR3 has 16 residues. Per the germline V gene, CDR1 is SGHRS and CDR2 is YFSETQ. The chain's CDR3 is CASSPRGTTTNEKLFF. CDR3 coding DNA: TGCGCCAGCAGCCCTCGGGGGACCACAACTAATGAAAAACTGTTTTTT.

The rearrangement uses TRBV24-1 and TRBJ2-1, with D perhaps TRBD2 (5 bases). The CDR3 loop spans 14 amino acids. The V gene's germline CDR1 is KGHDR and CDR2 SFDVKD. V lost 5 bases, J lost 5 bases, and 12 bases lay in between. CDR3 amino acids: CATSGNGKNNEQFF. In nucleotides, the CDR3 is TGTGCCACCAGTGGAAACGGGAAGAACAATGAGCAGTTCTTC.

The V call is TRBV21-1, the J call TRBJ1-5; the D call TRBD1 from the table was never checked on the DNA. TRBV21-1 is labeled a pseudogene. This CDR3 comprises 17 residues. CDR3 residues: CASSKTGKTHSNQPQHF. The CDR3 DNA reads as TGTGCCAGCAGCAAGACAGGGAAGACGCATAGCAATCAGCCCCAGCATTTT.

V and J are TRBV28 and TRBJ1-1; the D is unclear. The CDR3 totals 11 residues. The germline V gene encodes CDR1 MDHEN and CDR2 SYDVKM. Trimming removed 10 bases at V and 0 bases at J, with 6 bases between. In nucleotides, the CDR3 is TGTGCCACTACAGTGAACACTGAAGCTTTCTTT. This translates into CATTVNTEAFF.

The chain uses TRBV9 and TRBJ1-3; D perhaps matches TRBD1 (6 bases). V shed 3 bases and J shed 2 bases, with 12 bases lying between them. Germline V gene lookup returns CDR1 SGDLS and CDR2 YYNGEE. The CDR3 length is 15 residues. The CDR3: CASSASTGTGNTIYF. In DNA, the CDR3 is TGTGCCAGCAGCGCCTCGACAGGTACTGGAAACACCATATATTTT.

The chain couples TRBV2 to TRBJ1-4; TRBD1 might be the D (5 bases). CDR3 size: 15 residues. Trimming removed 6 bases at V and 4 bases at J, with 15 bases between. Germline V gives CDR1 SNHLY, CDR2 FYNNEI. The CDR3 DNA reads TGTGCCAGCAGAGAACGCAGGGAGGTTAATGAAAAACTGTTTTTT. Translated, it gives CASRERREVNEKLFF.

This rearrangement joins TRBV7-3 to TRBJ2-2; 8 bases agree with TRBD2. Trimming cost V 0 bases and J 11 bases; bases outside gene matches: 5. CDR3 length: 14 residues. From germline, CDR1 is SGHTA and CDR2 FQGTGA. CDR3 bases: TGTGCCAGCAGCTTAACTGCCAGCGGGGGCGAGCTGTTTTTT. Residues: CASSLTASGGELFF.

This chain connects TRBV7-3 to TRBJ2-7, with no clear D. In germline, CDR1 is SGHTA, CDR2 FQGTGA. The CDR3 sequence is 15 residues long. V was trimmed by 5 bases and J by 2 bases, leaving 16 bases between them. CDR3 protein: CASSVMAASTYEQYF. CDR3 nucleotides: TGTGCCAGCAGCGTAATGGCGGCCAGTACCTACGAGCAGTACTTC.

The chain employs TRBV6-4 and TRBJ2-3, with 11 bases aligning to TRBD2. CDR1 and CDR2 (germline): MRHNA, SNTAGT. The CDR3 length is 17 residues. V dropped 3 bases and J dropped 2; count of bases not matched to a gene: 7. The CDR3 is CASSELAGVGATDTQYF. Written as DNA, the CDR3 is TGTGCCAGCAGTGAACTAGCGGGGGTTGGGGCCACAGATACGCAGTATTTT.

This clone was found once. CDR3 nucleotide sequence: TGTGCCAGCATGAATGGAGGAAGAATGGATGGCTACACCTTC. Its translation is CASMNGGRMDGYTF. This chain joins TRBV6-6 and TRBJ1-2; D gene uncertain. This CDR3 spans 14 amino acids. Germline-derived CDR1 and CDR2 are MNHNY and SVGAGI (reference sequence). The V gene lost 7 bases and the J gene lost 6 bases, with 18 bases spanning the gap.

CDR3 bases: TGTGCCAGCAGTTACTTTTCACCAGGGACCTACGAGCAGTACTTC. This encodes CASSYFSPGTYEQYF. The rearrangement joins TRBV6-2 or TRBV6-3 to TRBJ2-7; D may be TRBD1 (5 bases). V was clipped by 1 base and J by 2 bases, with 12 bases between them. The CDR3 is 15 amino acids. Germline V CDR1 and CDR2: MNHEY, SVGEGT.